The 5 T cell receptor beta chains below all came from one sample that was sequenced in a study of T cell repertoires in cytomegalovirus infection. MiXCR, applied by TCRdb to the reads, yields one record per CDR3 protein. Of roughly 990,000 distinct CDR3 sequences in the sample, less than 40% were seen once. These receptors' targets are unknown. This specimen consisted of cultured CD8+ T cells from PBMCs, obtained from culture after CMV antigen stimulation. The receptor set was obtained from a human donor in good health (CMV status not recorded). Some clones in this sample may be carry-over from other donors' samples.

This CDR3 is CASSYGHTYEQYV. The CDR3 nucleotides are TGTGCCAGCAGTTACGGACATACCTACGAGCAGTACGTC. This rearrangement joins TRBV6-5 to TRBJ2-7, with a possible D match to TRBD1 (5 bases). Germline assignment: CDR1 MNHEY and CDR2 SVGAGI. This CDR3 is 13 amino acids long. Trimming pared 2 bases from V and 2 bases from J, leaving 7 bases between.

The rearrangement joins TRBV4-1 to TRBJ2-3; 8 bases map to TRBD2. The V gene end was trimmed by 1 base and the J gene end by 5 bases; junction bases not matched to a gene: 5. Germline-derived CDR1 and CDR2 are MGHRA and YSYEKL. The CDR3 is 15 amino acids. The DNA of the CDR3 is TGCGCCAGCAGCCAAGCCGGGACTAGTGGAGATACGCAGTATTTT. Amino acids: CASSQAGTSGDTQYF.

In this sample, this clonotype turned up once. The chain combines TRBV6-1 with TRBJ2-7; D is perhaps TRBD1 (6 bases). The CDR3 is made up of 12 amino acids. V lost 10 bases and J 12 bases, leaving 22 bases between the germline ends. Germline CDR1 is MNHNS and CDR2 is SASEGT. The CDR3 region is CANRADRSFPYF. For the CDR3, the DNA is TGTGCCAACAGGGCAGACCGCTCGTTTCCGTACTTC.

CDR3: CASSTLTENYYNEQFF. The CDR3 DNA is TGTGCCAGTAGTACCTTGACAGAGAATTATTACAATGAGCAGTTCTTC. This chain uses TRBV19 with TRBJ2-1; D may be TRBD1 (5 bases). This CDR3 comprises 16 residues. The V and J ends lost 4 bases and 4 bases respectively, with 17 bases between them. In germline, CDR1 is LNHDA, CDR2 SQIVND (reference sequence).

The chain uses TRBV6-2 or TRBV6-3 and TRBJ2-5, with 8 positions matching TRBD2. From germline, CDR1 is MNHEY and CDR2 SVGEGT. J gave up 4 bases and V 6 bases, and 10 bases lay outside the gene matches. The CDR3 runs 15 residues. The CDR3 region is CASSQSGGQGETQYF. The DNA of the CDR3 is TGTGCCAGCAGCCAAAGCGGGGGCCAGGGAGAGACCCAGTACTTC.